The 9 T cell receptor beta chains below were found in one sample sequenced in a study of blood T cell repertoires in COVID-19. Profiling relied on immunoSEQ multiplex PCR, and the TCRdb table lists in-frame clones only, not all of them. Of about 68,000 clones listed, around 80% were seen once; the top ten hold 23%. Sequencing was done on a sample of peripheral blood. The receptor source for this set is a human donor in a cohort sampled during active COVID-19.

This rearrangement joins TRBV7-9 to TRBJ2-3; 9 nucleotides match TRBD1. This CDR3 region has 16 residues. CDR1 and CDR2 from the germline V gene are SEHNR and FQNEAQ (reference sequence). V shed 5 bases and J 5 bases; nucleotides not matched to a gene: 11. This CDR3 is CASSAVLGQGIDTQYF. CDR3 nucleotides: TGTGCCAGCAGCGCCGTTTTGGGACAGGGCATAGATACGCAGTATTTT. The full variable domain, in which reference TRBV7-9 and TRBJ2-3 provide the parts outside the CDR3, is DTGVSQNPRHKITKRGQNVTFRCDPISEHNRLYWYRQTLGQGPEFLTYFQNEAQLEKSRLLSDRFSAERPKGSFSTLEIQRTEQGDSAMYLCASSAVLGQGIDTQYFGPGTRLTVL.

The chain couples TRBV6-2 or TRBV6-3 to TRBJ2-1; TRBD2 matches 14 bases. The V and J ends lost 6 bases and 9 bases, in that order; junction bases with no gene match: 7. The CDR3 sequence is 15 residues long. CDR1 is MNHEY and CDR2 is SVGEGT in the germline V gene. The CDR3 DNA reads as TGTGCCAGCAGCAAGACTAGCGGGGGGGCGTTTGAGCAGTTCTTC. This sequence encodes CASSKTSGGAFEQFF.

This chain links TRBV29-1 with TRBJ2-5; the D gene is possibly TRBD1 (5 bases). The CDR3 sequence is 11 residues long. Germline loops: CDR1 SQVTM, CDR2 ANQGSEA. Trimming left V 7 bases short and J 4 bases short, with 10 bases between. CDR3 amino acids: CSARARETQYF. Written as DNA, the CDR3 is TGCAGCGCCAGGGCACGAGAGACCCAGTACTTC.

The chain uses TRBV4-1 and TRBJ2-1, with 7 bases fitting TRBD1. Trimming at V came to 0 bases and at J to 11 bases, leaving 7 bases not matched to a gene. From germline, CDR1 is MGHRA and CDR2 YSYEKL. This CDR3 has 14 amino acids. The CDR3 sequence is CASSQDRGTAKQFF. In DNA, the CDR3 is TGCGCCAGCAGCCAAGATAGGGGGACAGCGAAGCAGTTCTTC.

The V gene is TRBV5-8, the J gene TRBJ1-6; weak D call: TRBD1 (5 bases). The CDR3 runs to 14 residues. Germline lookup yields CDR1 SGHTS and CDR2 YDEGEE. Trimming took 5 bases from V and 10 from J, leaving 16 bases between them. The CDR3: CASRARDFASPLHF. The CDR3 DNA sequence: TGTGCCAGCAGGGCAAGGGACTTCGCGTCACCCCTCCACTTT.

This clone is a singleton in its sample. The V call is TRBV12-5, the J call TRBJ2-1; 8 bases align to TRBD2. Per the germline V gene, CDR1 is LGHNT and CDR2 is FRNRAP. The V gene end was trimmed by 6 bases and the J gene end by 10 bases; junction bases not matched to a gene: 8. The CDR3 runs 13 residues. CDR3: CASGGLAGGEQFF. The CDR3 DNA follows: TGTGCTAGTGGAGGGCTAGCGGGTGGCGAGCAGTTCTTC. The full variable domain, in which reference TRBV12-5 and TRBJ2-1 provide the parts outside the CDR3, is DARVTQTPRHKVTEMGQEVTMRCQPILGHNTVFWYRQTMMQGLELLAYFRNRAPLDDSGMPKDRFSAEMPDATLATLKIQPSEPRDSAVYFCASGGLAGGEQFFGPGTRLTVL.

The chain links TRBV9 to TRBJ1-2, with 9 bases that match TRBD1. Germline V gene data show CDR1 as SGDLS and CDR2 as YYNGEE. Trimming at V came to 0 bases and at J to 7 bases, leaving 4 bases not matched to a gene. The CDR3 sequence is 14 residues long. The CDR3 is CASSVEGQGGGYTF. CDR3 bases: TGTGCCAGCAGCGTAGAGGGACAGGGTGGTGGCTACACCTTC.

This sequence joins TRBV9 and TRBJ2-5; D is uncertain. Germline assignment: CDR1 SGDLS and CDR2 YYNGEE. The V end was cut by 4 bases, the J end by 5 bases, with 15 bases between. The length of the CDR3 is 14 residues. CDR3 nucleotide sequence: TGTGCCAGCAGCCCCGGCAGGATGTGGGAGACCCAGTACTTC. This sequence encodes CASSPGRMWETQYF.

The V call is TRBV2, the J call TRBJ2-1, with D possibly matching TRBD1 (6 bases). V lost 6 bases, J lost 6 bases, and 9 bases lay in between. Germline-derived CDR1 and CDR2 are SNHLY and FYNNEI. The CDR3 extends over 12 amino acids. CDR3: CASRQQGNEQFF. DNA of the CDR3: TGTGCCAGCAGGCAACAGGGCAATGAGCAGTTCTTC.